The source of this T cell receptor beta chain is a study of regulatory T cells in long-lasting Graves disease. In this sample, this clonotype turned up a few times. From germline, CDR1 is LGHNA and CDR2 YNFKEQ. This CDR3 contains 18 residues. The V and J ends lost 4 bases and 4 bases respectively, with 23 bases between them. Arm-PCR of CDR3 regions with iRepertoire HTBI primers generated TCR beta libraries. TCRdb used MiXCR to reprocess the multiplex PCR reads, holding one entry per CDR3 protein. Of under 800,000 distinct CDR3 sequences listed, 15% to 20% are singletons. Sample time point: newly diagnosed GD, antithyroid drugs for less than 3 months. RNA isolated from PBMCs was used to make the TCR library. Separately, the same data were catalogued under a study of T cells in Graves' hyperthyroidism and ophthalmopathy.

The sequenced sample was peripheral blood mononuclear cells (PBMCs), obtained at new diagnosis, from a patient treated with antithyroid drugs. V gene TRBV4-2 combines with J gene TRBJ2-1; a possible D gene is TRBD2 (6 bases). This clonotype originated in a woman aged 25 to 39 with Graves disease. The CDR3 protein is CASSLLKKERVSYNEQFF. The CDR3 DNA follows: TGTGCCAGCAGCCTTTTAAAGAAGGAGCGGGTTTCTTACAATGAGCAGTTCTTC.